The rows below give T cell receptor beta chains drawn from one sample of a study of early T cells in non-severe SARS-CoV-2 infection. TCRdb called the 5' RACE reads again in MiXCR, with one record for every CDR3 protein. The table has about 80,000 distinct CDR3 sequences, 5.5% to 7.5% seen once. Sequenced material: whole blood. These receptors all stem from an adult who was a healthcare worker with PCR-confirmed SARS-CoV-2 infection or an uninfected control (not recorded which). Both conserved end residues are part of each CDR3. The order of the fields is CDR3 protein, CDR3 DNA, V gene, D gene, clone size, J gene. D genes are given only for firm matches. Size tells how often a clone was seen (once, few, many) or the class of an expanded clone, and some rows leave it out.

CDR3: CASSLKREAFF
DNA: TGTGCCAGCAGTTTAAAGCGTGAAGCTTTCTTT
V: TRBV12-3/TRBV12-4
D: NA
size: many
J: TRBJ1-1

CDR3: CASTTQPGQGQIFTEAFF
DNA: TGTGCCAGCACCACTCAGCCCGGACAGGGCCAAATTTTTACTGAAGCTTTCTTT
V: TRBV6-1
D: TRBD1
size: few
J: TRBJ1-1

CDR3: CSARDPPTSGFGPAETQYF
DNA: TGCAGTGCTAGAGATCCCCCGACTAGCGGATTCGGACCTGCAGAGACCCAGTACTTC
V: TRBV20-1
D: TRBD2
size: NA
J: TRBJ2-5

CDR3: CASSGYQGGTEAFF
DNA: TGTGCCAGCAGCGGATATCAGGGAGGCACTGAAGCTTTCTTT
V: TRBV9
D: NA
size: many
J: TRBJ1-1

CDR3: CASSLVRENQPQHF
DNA: TGTGCCAGCAGCTTAGTCCGGGAGAATCAGCCCCAGCATTTT
V: TRBV7-8
D: NA
size: NA
J: TRBJ1-5

CDR3: CASSLEVDNEQFF
DNA: TGTGCCAGCAGCTTGGAGGTAGACAATGAGCAGTTCTTC
V: TRBV5-4
D: NA
size: NA
J: TRBJ2-1

CDR3: CSARPSRYEQYF
DNA: TGCAGTGCTAGACCTAGTAGATACGAGCAGTACTTC
V: TRBV20-1
D: NA
size: many
J: TRBJ2-7

CDR3: CASSLGSLVTTGELFF
DNA: TGTGCCAGCAGCTTAGGCTCACTAGTGACCACCGGGGAGCTGTTTTTT
V: TRBV11-2
D: NA
size: many
J: TRBJ2-2

CDR3: CAWSPTGTHGYTF
DNA: TGTGCCTGGAGCCCGACCGGGACCCACGGCTACACCTTC
V: TRBV30
D: NA
size: few
J: TRBJ1-2

CDR3: CASSFRTSGRNTQYF
DNA: TGTGCCAGCAGCTTCCGGACTAGCGGGAGAAATACGCAGTATTTT
V: TRBV7-6
D: TRBD2
size: many
J: TRBJ2-3

CDR3: CAINPGTGGTDTQYF
DNA: TGTGCCATCAATCCCGGGACAGGGGGTACAGATACGCAGTATTTT
V: TRBV10-3
D: TRBD1
size: many
J: TRBJ2-3

CDR3: CASSLMVGGNQPQHF
DNA: TGTGCCAGCAGCTTAATGGTGGGGGGAAATCAGCCCCAGCATTTT
V: TRBV7-2
D: NA
size: few
J: TRBJ1-5

CDR3: CASSATYYNEQFF
DNA: TGTGCCAGCAGCGCTACTTACTACAATGAGCAGTTCTTC
V: TRBV7-9
D: NA
size: NA
J: TRBJ2-1

CDR3: CASSYERNQPQHF
DNA: TGTGCCAGCAGTTACGAGCGCAATCAGCCCCAGCATTTT
V: TRBV6-2/TRBV6-3
D: NA
size: few
J: TRBJ1-5

CDR3: CASSFKEKGTEAFF
DNA: TGTGCCAGCAGCTTTAAGGAAAAGGGCACTGAAGCTTTCTTT
V: TRBV7-2
D: NA
size: few
J: TRBJ1-1

CDR3: CASSNPGQGLTGELFF
DNA: TGTGCCAGCAGTAATCCGGGACAGGGACTCACCGGGGAGCTGTTTTTT
V: TRBV7-9
D: TRBD1
size: NA
J: TRBJ2-2